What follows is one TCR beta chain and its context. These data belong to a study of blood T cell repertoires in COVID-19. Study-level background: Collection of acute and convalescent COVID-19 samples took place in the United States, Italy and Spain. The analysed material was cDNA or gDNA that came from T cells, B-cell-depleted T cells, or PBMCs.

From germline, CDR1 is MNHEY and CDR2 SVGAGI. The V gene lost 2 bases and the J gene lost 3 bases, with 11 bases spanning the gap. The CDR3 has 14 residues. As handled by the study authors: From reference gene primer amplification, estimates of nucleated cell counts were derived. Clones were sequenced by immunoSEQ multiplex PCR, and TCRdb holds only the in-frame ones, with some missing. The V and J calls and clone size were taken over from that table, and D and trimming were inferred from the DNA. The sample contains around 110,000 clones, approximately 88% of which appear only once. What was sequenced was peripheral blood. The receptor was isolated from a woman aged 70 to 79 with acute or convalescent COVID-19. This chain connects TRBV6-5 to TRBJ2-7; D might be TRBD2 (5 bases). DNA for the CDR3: TGTGCCAGCAGTTACGAGGGATTAAGCTACGAGCAGTACTTC. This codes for CASSYEGLSYEQYF.